Below are 4 T cell receptor beta chains sequenced from a single sample in a study of PD-1 blockade in classical Hodgkin lymphoma. Repertoires were generated with immunoSEQ multiplex PCR, while TCRdb's copy carries only in-frame clones and drops some. The data show 13,000 to 15,000 clones, around 84% seen once. All the patients suffered relapse after autologous stem cell transplantation, and brentuximab vedotin exposure differed. The specimen was peripheral blood mononuclear cells (PBMCs), collected at baseline. The receptors were gathered from a human donor with classical Hodgkin lymphoma.

The rearrangement links TRBV27 to TRBJ2-7; D is possibly TRBD2 (6 bases). Deletions cut 10 bases from V and 8 bases from J, with 30 bases between. The V gene's germline CDR1 is MNHEY and CDR2 SMNVEV (reference sequence). There are 16 residues in the CDR3. This CDR3 reads CATPLKGASAKDKQYF. Written as DNA, the CDR3 is TGTGCCACCCCCCTGAAAGGGGCTAGCGCCAAAGACAAGCAGTACTTC.

This chain connects TRBV9 to TRBJ2-7; TRBD1 matches at 11 bases. J was trimmed by 7 bases and V by 0 bases; bases with no gene match: 9. This CDR3 spans 16 amino acids. Germline CDR1 reads SGDLS; CDR2 reads YYNGEE. The CDR3 region is CASSVGGQGVVGEQYF. In nucleotides, the CDR3 is TGTGCCAGCAGCGTAGGGGGACAGGGGGTAGTGGGAGAGCAGTACTTC.

J is TRBJ2-1 and V is TRBV4-2, with D unclear. Germline CDR1 reads LGHNA; CDR2 reads YNFKEQ. V was clipped by 0 bases and J by 5 bases, with 11 bases between them. The CDR3 extends over 15 amino acids. The CDR3 spells CASSQDLGRHNEQFF. The CDR3 DNA reads as TGTGCCAGCAGCCAAGATCTCGGCAGACACAATGAGCAGTTCTTC.

The V and J genes are TRBV7-2 and TRBJ1-2, with D unclear. V was shortened by 6 bases and J by 8 bases, with 22 bases between the two germline ends. Germline assignment: CDR1 SGHTA and CDR2 FQGNSA. The CDR3 length is 15 residues. The CDR3 here is CASSLTGIAAEGYTF. The CDR3 nucleotides are TGTGCCAGCAGTTTGACGGGGATAGCGGCGGAGGGCTACACCTTC.